This T cell receptor (beta chain) was retrieved from a study of shared clonotypes between healthy human individuals. Study outcomes and limitations: Generation probabilities of non-shared clonotypes were lower (relative to those shared by all four donors).

As regards this clone: Its antigen is undetermined.

The V gene's germline CDR1 is MDHEN and CDR2 SYDVKM. This CDR3 is 15 amino acids long. V dropped 5 bases and J dropped 5; count of bases not matched to a gene: 9. Clones were read by immunoSEQ multiplex PCR, and TCRdb kept only the in-frame ones, dropping some. This sample has about a million clones; 77% occur once, and the top ten carry 0.89%. The sequenced material came from memory CD4+ T cells from PBMCs. Specified subset: CD45RA-negative fraction. The chain has TRBV28 and TRBJ2-3; TRBD1 matches at 8 bases. This clonotype originated in a man between 18 and 29 years old in good health. Some clones in this sample may be carry-over from other donors' samples. The CDR3 reads CASSRRTGGIDTQYF. Written as DNA, the CDR3 is TGTGCCAGCAGTCGACGAACAGGGGGTATAGATACGCAGTATTTT.